The clone carrying this TCR beta chain has only one observation. The data derive from a study of blood T cell repertoires in COVID-19. Per the original methods: Amplification of reference gene primers was used by the study to estimate nucleated cell counts. This table comes from immunoSEQ multiplex PCR, and its TCRdb copy is limited to in-frame clones, with some not included. V and J calls and clone size are copied from that table; D and trimming were computed from the DNA. Of about 350,000 clones in the sample, approximately 89% were seen once. The source material was peripheral blood. This sequence was found in a woman aged 60-75 years with COVID-19, enrolled during active disease.

The CDR3, as DNA: TGTGCCAGCTCACCCCAGGGGGCAAACAATGAGCAGTTCTTC. It is translated as CASSPQGANNEQFF. V and J are TRBV18 and TRBJ2-1; 8 bases align to TRBD1. This CDR3 is built from 14 residues. Germline-derived CDR1 and CDR2 are KGHSH and LQKENI. Trimming cost V 3 bases and J 5 bases; bases outside gene matches: 3.